These T cell receptor beta chains were read from a single sample in a study of regulatory T cells in long-lasting Graves disease. TCRdb re-called the multiplex PCR reads through MiXCR, storing one row per CDR3 protein. Among approximately 400,000 distinct CDR3 sequences listed, about 15% were seen once. These same records also appear under a second study, on T cells in Graves' hyperthyroidism and ophthalmopathy.

The specimen comprised peripheral blood mononuclear cells (PBMCs), sampled at new diagnosis, from a patient treated with antithyroid drugs. These receptors were obtained from a woman aged 40 to 49 with Graves disease. Both conserved end residues are part of each CDR3. D genes are given only for firm matches. A row's size may be missing; if present it is once, few, many or a size class.

many | TRBJ2-1 | TRBD1 | TRBV25-1 | TGTGCCAGCAGTGCCCCCCGGGACAGGGAAGAGCAGTTCTTC | CASSAPRDREEQFF
many | TRBJ2-1 | TRBD2 | TRBV20-1 | TGCAGTGCTAGAGATCTCGGGGGGGCCTACAATGAGCAGTTCTTC | CSARDLGGAYNEQFF
few | TRBJ2-7 | TRBD1 | TRBV4-1 | TGCGCCAGCAGCCAACCTACCGGACAGGCTTCCTACGAGCAGTACTTC | CASSQPTGQASYEQYF
NA | TRBJ2-6 | TRBD2 | TRBV18 | TGTGCCAGCTCACCAAAACTAGCGGGCGTCTCTGGGGCCAACGTCCTGACTTTC | CASSPKLAGVSGANVLTF
many | TRBJ2-1 | TRBD2 | TRBV20-1 | TGCAGTGCTAGACTCCTGGAGGTCCTAGCGGGAAACTACAATGAGCAGTTCTTC | CSARLLEVLAGNYNEQFF
NA | TRBJ1-6 | NA | TRBV28 | TGTGCCAGCAGGACGACTCAGTCCGAGCTCCACTTT | CASRTTQSELHF
NA | TRBJ1-5 | NA | TRBV19 | TGTGCCAGTAGATTTGCGGGTCAGCCCCAGCATTTT | CASRFAGQPQHF
many | TRBJ1-4 | NA | TRBV28 | TGTGCCAGCAGTTTATTCTTACAGCGTAATGAAAAACTGTTTTTT | CASSLFLQRNEKLFF
NA | TRBJ1-6 | NA | TRBV10-3 | TGTGCCATCAGTGAGTCGTTAAGGGATTCACCCCTCCACTTT | CAISESLRDSPLHF
many | TRBJ2-7 | NA | TRBV12-3/TRBV12-4 | TGTGCCAGCAGTACATTCGGATACGAGCAGTACTTC | CASSTFGYEQYF
NA | TRBJ2-7 | TRBD2 | TRBV15 | TGTGCCACCAGCAGACTGAAGGGACTAGCGGATTACGAGCAGTACTTC | CATSRLKGLADYEQYF
many | TRBJ1-2 | NA | TRBV12-3/TRBV12-4 | TGTGCCAGCAGTCTCTCAGAAAACTATGGCTACACCTTC | CASSLSENYGYTF
once | TRBJ2-7 | TRBD2 | TRBV4-3 | TGCGCCAGCAGCCAAGATCGTGCGGGAGGGCCCTACGTGCAGTACTTC | CASSQDRAGGPYVQYF
many | TRBJ2-3 | NA | TRBV5-1 | TGCGCCAGCAGCATCCGAAAGGCGGATACGCAGTATTTT | CASSIRKADTQYF
many | TRBJ2-3 | TRBD2 | TRBV6-5 | TGTGCCAGCAGTTTTGGGACTAGCGGGATCACAGATACGCAGTATTTT | CASSFGTSGITDTQYF
many | TRBJ2-5 | TRBD2 | TRBV2 | TGTGCCACCCAGCGGGAGGGCGGGAGAGAGACCCAGTACTTC | CATQREGGRETQYF
NA | TRBJ2-7 | TRBD2 | TRBV4-2 | TGTGCCAACAGCCAAGTCAGCGGGAGGGCCGGGGACGAGCAGTACTTC | CANSQVSGRAGDEQYF